The 24 T cell receptor beta chains in this list originate from one sample, sequenced in a study of T cells in Graves' hyperthyroidism and ophthalmopathy. Template material for amplifying TCR beta CDR3 regions consisted of RNA transcripts. In the first-round RT-PCR of the TCR CDR3, the HTBI primer set was used. From the multiplex PCR reads, TCRdb called clonotypes with MiXCR, one entry per CDR3 protein. The repertoire holds a few hundred thousand distinct CDR3 sequences, with nearly 15% as singletons. Sequences were obtained from blood. The receptors shown here come from a woman aged 55-75 years with Graves' ophthalmopathy.

Ten or more counts support this clonotype. V and J are TRBV2 and TRBJ2-1, with 7 bases aligning to TRBD1. Trimming at V came to 6 bases and at J to 5 bases, leaving 4 bases not matched to a gene. CDR3 length equals 13 residues. Germline loops: CDR1 SNHLY, CDR2 FYNNEI. The CDR3, as DNA: TGTGCCAGCAGGATGACAGGGCACAATGAGCAGTTCTTC. This translates into CASRMTGHNEQFF.

In its sample, this clonotype was seen many times. The J gene is TRBJ2-7, the V gene TRBV7-2; no clear D. Trimming left V 5 bases short and J 3 bases short, with 17 bases between. Germline CDR1 is SGHTA and CDR2 is FQGNSA. The CDR3 sequence is 15 residues long. CDR3 amino acids: CASSLDGRAFYEQYF. The CDR3 bases are TGTGCCAGCAGCCTAGATGGTCGTGCCTTCTACGAGCAGTACTTC.

This clonotype was counted many times. V gene TRBV15 combines with J gene TRBJ2-3; D remains ambiguous. Germline V gene sequence: CDR1 LNHNV, CDR2 YYDKDF (reference sequence). The V end was cut by 0 bases, the J end by 0 bases, with 10 bases between. The CDR3 is 16 residues long. CDR3 DNA sequence: TGTGCCACCAGCAGAGATGGACGCGTTAGCACAGATACGCAGTATTTT. Encoded protein: CATSRDGRVSTDTQYF.

This clonotype has ten or more counts. The chain has TRBV4-2 and TRBJ1-6; unclear D gene. The CDR3 consists of 12 residues. The germline gives CDR1 LGHNA, CDR2 YNFKEQ. With 5 bases removed from V and 7 bases from J, the gap between germline ends came to 6 bases. CDR3 DNA: TGTGCCAGCAGCGGTGTAAATTCACCCCTCCACTTT. It codes for CASSGVNSPLHF.

This clonotype has a handful of counts. V usage is TRBV9 and J usage is TRBJ2-1; D remains ambiguous. CDR1 and CDR2 from the germline V gene are SGDLS and YYNGEE. Trimming shortened V by 0 bases and J by 0 bases, and 7 bases separated the two germline ends. There are 15 residues in the CDR3. As DNA, the CDR3 is TGTGCCAGCAGCGTAGACCCACTCTCCTACAATGAGCAGTTCTTC. Residues: CASSVDPLSYNEQFF.

This clonotype was seen many times. The CDR3 region is CASSIDRGLGYTF. The CDR3 DNA is TGCGCCAGCAGCATCGACAGGGGGCTTGGCTACACCTTC. The V call is TRBV5-1, the J call TRBJ1-2; 10 bases are shared with TRBD1. The CDR3 runs 13 residues. Trimming at V came to 4 bases and at J to 7 bases, leaving 4 bases not matched to a gene. From germline, CDR1 is SGHRS and CDR2 YFSETQ.

The V gene is TRBV19, the J gene TRBJ1-5, with a tentative D call TRBD1 (5 bases). Deletions cut 6 bases from V and 5 bases from J, with 14 bases between. In germline, CDR1 is LNHDA, CDR2 SQIVND (reference sequence). The CDR3 totals 14 residues. CDR3 loop: CASSPTAFDQPQHF. The CDR3, as DNA: TGTGCCAGTAGCCCGACAGCATTCGATCAGCCCCAGCATTTT.

This clonotype was detected a few times. The chain recombines TRBV4-1 with TRBJ2-2, with D unclear. V was trimmed by 1 base and J by 0 bases, leaving 3 bases between them. The CDR3 is made up of 14 amino acids. Germline CDR1 and CDR2: MGHRA and YSYEKL. The CDR3 reads CASSQVSNTGELFF. The CDR3 DNA reads TGCGCCAGCAGCCAAGTATCGAACACCGGGGAGCTGTTTTTT.

Here the CDR3 reads CASSELAGSYEQYF. The DNA for the CDR3 is TGTGCCAGTTCAGAGCTAGCGGGATCCTACGAGCAGTACTTC. The rearrangement uses TRBV11-2 and TRBJ2-7, with 9 nucleotides matching TRBD2. Per germline, CDR1 SGHAT and CDR2 FQNNGV. J gave up 1 base and V 9 bases, and 7 bases lay outside the gene matches. CDR3 length: 14 amino acids. The complete variable domain, with remaining parts taken from reference TRBV11-2 and TRBJ2-7, reads EAGVAQSPRYKIIEKRQSVAFWCNPISGHATLYWYQQILGQGPKLLIQFQNNGVVDDSQLPKDRFSAERLKGVDSTLKIQPAKLEDSAVYLCASSELAGSYEQYFGPGTRLTVT.

This clonotype was seen ten or more times. The chain links TRBV2 to TRBJ2-7; 13 positions match TRBD2. CDR1 is SNHLY, CDR2 FYNNEI, per germline. Trimming at V came to 6 bases and at J to 3 bases, leaving 5 bases not matched to a gene. The CDR3 is 15 residues long. CDR3 nucleotides: TGTGCCAGCAGAGGTGGGACTAGCGGGAACTACGAGCAGTACTTC. As protein: CASRGGTSGNYEQYF.

V and J are TRBV7-8 and TRBJ2-1, with a tentative D call TRBD2 (6 bases). Deletions cut 1 base from V and 7 bases from J, with 23 bases between. The CDR3 sequence is 18 residues long. CDR1 and CDR2 (germline): SGHVS, FQNEAQ. CDR3 DNA: TGTGCCAGCAGCTTAGTTGGGTTGGACTTCGCCGGGAGTAATGAGCAGTTCTTC. This codes for CASSLVGLDFAGSNEQFF.

This clonotype was found once. This chain links TRBV20-1 with TRBJ2-1, with a weak D call TRBD2 (7 bases). The CDR3 sequence is 15 residues long. The germline V gene has CDR1 DFQATT and CDR2 SNEGSKA (reference sequence). The V end lost 2 bases, the J end lost 4 bases, and 15 bases lay between the germline ends. CDR3: CSARSGAGAYNEQFF. CDR3 nucleotides: TGCAGTGCTAGATCAGGGGCGGGGGCGTACAATGAGCAGTTCTTC.

This clonotype showed up many times. The chain has TRBV3-1 and TRBJ2-5; no clear D. Germline values: CDR1 LGHDT, CDR2 YNNKEL (reference sequence). The V end lost 6 bases, the J end lost 5 bases, and 10 bases lay between the germline ends. This CDR3 spans 12 amino acids. The CDR3 DNA sequence: TGTGCCAGCAGGGACGTTCTCGAGACCCAGTACTTC. Residues: CASRDVLETQYF.

This clonotype has a count of ten or more. In DNA, the CDR3 is TGTGCCAGCAGTTTAATTTCGGCCGATGGCTACACCTTC. This codes for CASSLISADGYTF. The rearrangement joins TRBV28 to TRBJ1-2, with no clear D. CDR1 and CDR2 (germline): MDHEN, SYDVKM. V lost 2 bases and J lost 6, with 10 bases in between. The CDR3 spans 13 residues.

This clonotype was recorded a few times. The rearrangement links TRBV30 to TRBJ2-7, with no clear D. From germline, CDR1 is GTSNPN and CDR2 SVGIG (reference sequence). The V and J ends lost 2 bases and 2 bases respectively, with 13 bases between them. The CDR3 runs to 14 residues. The CDR3 reads CAWSRGVFPYEQYF. DNA of the CDR3: TGTGCCTGGAGTCGTGGCGTCTTCCCCTACGAGCAGTACTTC.

Many counts were recorded for this clonotype. The gene calls are TRBV2 and TRBJ2-1; possibly TRBD1 for D (5 bases). Trimming removed 7 bases from V and 5 bases from J, with 15 bases in between. CDR3 length: 14 amino acids. CDR1 is SNHLY and CDR2 is FYNNEI in the germline V gene. This CDR3 is CASIDPGYNNEQFF. CDR3 bases: TGTGCCAGCATAGACCCAGGGTACAACAATGAGCAGTTCTTC.

The chain carries TRBV20-1 and TRBJ2-3, with 15 bases identical to TRBD2. The CDR3 is 17 residues long. The V gene end was trimmed by 1 base and the J gene end by 2 bases; junction bases not matched to a gene: 4. CDR1 is DFQATT, CDR2 SNEGSKA, per germline (reference sequence). For the CDR3, the DNA is TGCAGTGCTAGAGGGACTAGCGGGAGGGCCTTCACAGATACGCAGTATTTT. This translates into CSARGTSGRAFTDTQYF.

This clonotype was counted many times. The CDR3 region is CASSPTRQSNTQYF. As DNA, the CDR3 is TGTGCCAGCAGCCCGACCCGACAGTCTAATACGCAGTATTTT. This chain connects TRBV11-2 to TRBJ2-3, with D perhaps matching TRBD1 (5 bases). Germline CDR1 is SGHAT and CDR2 is FQNNGV. CDR3 length: 14 residues. V was clipped by 5 bases and J by 7 bases, with 16 bases between them.

CDR3 DNA sequence: TGCGCCAGCAGTCCAACCGGGACAGAACTTTATAGCAATCAGCCCCAGCATTTT. This encodes CASSPTGTELYSNQPQHF. This chain links TRBV10-1 with TRBJ1-5; 7 nucleotides align to TRBD1. Trimming cost V 5 bases and J 0 bases; bases outside gene matches: 13. Germline-derived CDR1 and CDR2 are WNHNN and SYGVQD (reference sequence). The CDR3 is 18 amino acids.

The V gene is TRBV27, the J gene TRBJ2-2; tentatively, D is TRBD2 (5 bases). The CDR3 is 15 amino acids. From germline, CDR1 is MNHEY and CDR2 SMNVEV (reference sequence). Trimming took off 8 bases at V and 1 base at J, with 14 bases between the two ends. The CDR3 DNA reads as TGTGCCAGCCAAGGAGCCCGGGGGAACACCGGGGAGCTGTTTTTT. Protein: CASQGARGNTGELFF.

The V gene is TRBV28, the J gene TRBJ2-3; D not resolved. CDR1 MDHEN and CDR2 SYDVKM come from the germline V gene. V was pared by 7 bases and J by 1 base, with 9 bases between. The CDR3 loop spans 13 amino acids. The CDR3 spells CASNPGGTDTQYF. DNA for the CDR3: TGTGCCAGCAACCCTGGGGGCACAGATACGCAGTATTTT. The whole variable domain, filled in from reference TRBV28 and TRBJ2-3, reads DVKVTQSSRYLVKRTGEKVFLECVQDMDHENMFWYRQDPGLGLRLIYFSYDVKMKEKGDIPEGYSVSREKKERFSLILESASTNQTSMYLCASNPGGTDTQYFGPGTRLTVL.

The chain links TRBV19 to TRBJ2-1; either TRBD1 or TRBD2 may supply D (5 bases each). The length of the CDR3 is 16 residues. Germline V CDR1 and CDR2: LNHDA, SQIVND (reference sequence). Trimming pared 4 bases from V and 3 bases from J, leaving 16 bases between. The CDR3 DNA reads as TGTGCCAGTAGTACCCTCGGGGCAAACAACTACAATGAGCAGTTCTTC. Encoded protein: CASSTLGANNYNEQFF.

This rearrangement joins TRBV25-1 to TRBJ2-5; maybe TRBD2 (6 bases). CDR3 size: 15 residues. Germline lookup yields CDR1 MGHDK and CDR2 SYGVNS. V lost 2 bases and J 5 bases, leaving 15 bases between the germline ends. CDR3 sequence: CASSEMGRDGETQYF. CDR3 DNA sequence: TGTGCCAGCAGTGAAATGGGGCGGGATGGTGAGACCCAGTACTTC.

This clonotype has ten or more counts. The chain employs TRBV6-2 or TRBV6-3 and TRBJ1-5; D is possibly TRBD1 (6 bases). The germline V gene has CDR1 MNHEY and CDR2 SVGEGT. The V end lost 3 bases, the J end lost 7 bases, and 10 bases lay between the germline ends. The CDR3 has 13 amino acids. CDR3 protein: CASSYTQGQPQHF. The CDR3 DNA reads as TGTGCCAGCAGTTATACCCAGGGGCAGCCCCAGCATTTT.